One TCR beta chain is described in this entry. Original processing methods: Using reference gene primer amplification, nucleated cell counts were estimated. Produced via immunoSEQ multiplex PCR; TCRdb's table is partial and in-frame only. V, J and clone size are taken as reported in that table, and D and trimming were inferred from the DNA itself. The sample lists 77,000 or so clones; around 74% were seen once. The V and J ends lost 6 bases and 5 bases, in that order; junction bases with no gene match: 7. Per germline, CDR1 ENHRY and CDR2 SYGVKD. This CDR3 spans 16 amino acids. The entry originates in a study of blood T cell repertoires in COVID-19. Turning to the study itself: Researchers got acute and convalescent COVID-19 samples from the United States, Italy and Spain.

The receptor was derived from a human donor with acute or convalescent COVID-19. The donor label of this sample is uncertain. The chain recombines TRBV10-3 with TRBJ2-1, with 13 bases that match TRBD2. Sequenced input: peripheral blood. In DNA, the CDR3 is TGTGCCATCAGCTCGAGACTAGCGGGGGGAAACAATGAGCAGTTCTTC. Encoded protein: CAISSRLAGGNNEQFF.